The 6 T cell receptor beta chains presented below share a single source sample, sequenced in a study of human T cells and chemical hapten exposure. Sample time point: patch test 1, 2 weeks after DPC sensitization. Treatment of the sample: therapeutic diphenylcyclopropenone sensitization with weekly scalp DPC. TCRdb ran MiXCR on the RACE reads and lists one entry per CDR3 protein. The sample yields under 130,000 distinct CDR3 sequences, more than 9.5% seen once. The sample here was whole blood, taken in connection with sensitization to the hapten diphenylcyclopropenone (DPC). The receptors stem from a woman between 40 and 50 years old with alopecia areata. Some clones in this sample may be carry-over from other donors' samples.

In its sample, this clonotype was seen a few times. V usage is TRBV20-1 and J usage is TRBJ2-5; D may correspond to TRBD1 or TRBD2 (6 bases each). Between the trimmed V and J ends, which lost 7 bases and 3 bases, there was a span of 15 bases. The CDR3 covers 13 residues. Per the germline V gene, CDR1 is DFQATT and CDR2 is SNEGSKA (reference sequence). CDR3 loop: CSVQWGAEETQYF. The CDR3 DNA reads TGCAGTGTGCAGTGGGGGGCAGAAGAGACCCAGTACTTC.

In this sample, this clonotype turned up a few times. The chain has TRBV11-2 and TRBJ2-2; TRBD2 aligns across 8 bases. The CDR3 length is 15 residues. Trimming removed 10 bases from V and 4 bases from J; junction bases left unmatched: 11. Germline values: CDR1 SGHAT, CDR2 FQNNGV. The CDR3 bases are TGTGCCACCCCCCTGCCGGGAGGGCCCACCGGGGAGCTGTTTTTT. Its translation is CATPLPGGPTGELFF.

The sample holds one count of this clonotype. The chain couples TRBV7-2 to TRBJ1-1; tentative D call: TRBD1 (6 bases). Deletions cut 5 bases from V and 4 bases from J, with 14 bases between. The germline V gene has CDR1 SGHTA and CDR2 FQGNSA. The CDR3 sequence is 14 residues long. The CDR3 DNA sequence: TGTGCCAGCAGCAGGCGGGAGGGGGGCACTGAAGCTTTCTTT. Residues: CASSRREGGTEAFF.

The table lists this clonotype with many counts. The J gene is TRBJ2-4, the V gene TRBV18; 7 nucleotides match TRBD1. Germline V gene lookup returns CDR1 KGHSH and CDR2 LQKENI. The CDR3 loop spans 16 amino acids. V lost 0 bases and J lost 6; bases outside the gene matches: 8. The CDR3 nucleotides are TGTGCCAGCTCACCACCCGAGAGGGGGCTAGGAAACATTCAGTACTTC. Protein sequence: CASSPPERGLGNIQYF. Using reference TRBV18 and TRBJ2-4 for the parts outside the CDR3, the full variable domain is NAGVMQNPRHLVRRRGQEARLRCSPMKGHSHVYWYRQLPEEGLKFMVYLQKENIIDESGMPKERFSAEFPKEGPSILRIQQVVRGDSAAYFCASSPPERGLGNIQYFGAGTRLSVL.

This clonotype was counted many times. This chain connects TRBV7-2 to TRBJ1-4; no reliable D call. Deletions cut 6 bases from V and 5 bases from J, with 10 bases between. CDR1 SGHTA and CDR2 FQGNSA come from the germline V gene. The CDR3 length is 13 residues. This CDR3 is CASRRVGNEKLFF. The CDR3 nucleotides are TGTGCCAGCAGGAGAGTTGGGAATGAAAAACTGTTTTTT.

With regard to this clonotype: The junction and the germline gene differ at one end; a read error may be behind it. The chain is built from TRBV2 and TRBJ2-5, with D possibly matching TRBD1 (6 bases). CDR1 SNHLY and CDR2 FYNNEI come from the germline V gene. The CDR3 covers 13 residues. CDR3 nucleotide sequence: TGTGCCAACAGTGCAGGGGTTAAAGAGACCCAGTACTTC. The encoded protein is CANSAGVKETQYF. Combining the CDR3 with reference TRBV2 and TRBJ2-5 gives the whole variable domain EPEVTQTPSHQVTQMGQEVILRCVPISNHLYFYWYRQILGQKVEFLVSFYNNEISEKSEIFDDQFSVERPDGSNFTLKIRSTKLEDSAMYFCANSAGVKETQYFGPGTRLLVL.